A selection of T cell receptor beta chains follows, all from one sample in a study of molecular identifiers for immune sequencing clone quantification. TCRdb itself ran the PCR reads through MiXCR, one entry per CDR3 protein. The sample includes nearly 20,000 distinct CDR3 sequences, about a fifth of them seen just once. The sample comprised naive CD8+ T cells from blood, with Jurkat cell RNA spiked in. These receptors all stem from a human donor in good health. Some libraries in this study had Jurkat cell RNA spiked in. The CDR3 runs from the conserved cysteine through the conserved F or W. The order of the fields is J gene, D gene, clone size, V gene, CDR3 protein, CDR3 DNA. A D gene is named only where the DNA matches it firmly. The listing skips clone size in some rows; elsewhere it reads once, few, many or a size class.

TRBJ2-1 | . | . | TRBV19 | CASSIALTGEQFF | TGTGCCAGTAGTATAGCTCTGACCGGTGAGCAGTTCTTC
TRBJ2-5 | . | medium-sized | TRBV7-2 | CASSRGPRETQYF | TGTGCCAGCAGCCGAGGCCCCAGGGAGACCCAGTACTTC
TRBJ2-5 | . | many | TRBV7-8 | CASSLGPYYTTQYF | TGTGCCAGCAGCTTAGGCCCTTATTACACGACCCAGTACTTC
TRBJ2-7 | TRBD1 | few | TRBV15 | CATSSNLWTGTSDEQYF | TGTGCCACCAGCAGCAACCTCTGGACAGGGACTTCGGACGAGCAGTACTTC
TRBJ2-1 | TRBD2 | many | TRBV9 | CASSPTGTSGGNEQFF | TGTGCCAGCAGCCCAACCGGGACTAGCGGGGGAAATGAGCAGTTCTTC
TRBJ2-2 | TRBD1 | many | TRBV29-1 | CSARQGYTGELFF | TGCAGCGCCCGACAGGGGTACACCGGGGAGCTGTTTTTT
TRBJ2-7 | TRBD1 | many | TRBV7-3 | CASPRDRGLSYEQYF | TGTGCCAGCCCCAGGGACAGGGGATTGTCTTACGAGCAGTACTTC
TRBJ2-5 | . | many | TRBV20-1 | CSAADLFQETQYF | TGCAGTGCAGCCGACTTGTTTCAAGAGACCCAGTACTTC
TRBJ2-4 | . | few | TRBV19 | CASMSNWVRDGQGWNIQYF | TGTGCCAGTATGAGTAACTGGGTCAGGGACGGGCAGGGATGGAACATTCAGTACTTC
TRBJ1-5 | . | many | TRBV4-3 | CASSQVLNQPQHF | TGCGCCAGCAGCCAAGTCCTCAATCAGCCCCAGCATTTT
TRBJ2-1 | . | many | TRBV7-6 | CASSLSGGARNEQFF | TGTGCCAGCAGCTTATCCGGGGGTGCGCGGAATGAGCAGTTCTTC
TRBJ2-1 | . | many | TRBV29-1 | CSVDRAYNEQFF | TGCAGCGTTGACCGAGCCTACAATGAGCAGTTCTTC
TRBJ2-1 | TRBD1 | many | TRBV14 | CASSPWTGYNEQFF | TGTGCCAGCAGCCCGTGGACAGGATACAATGAGCAGTTCTTC
TRBJ2-3 | . | many | TRBV29-1 | CSVTASTQYF | TGCAGCGTGACGGCCAGCACGCAGTATTTT
TRBJ2-2 | . | few | TRBV18 | CASSRPGAGELFF | TGTGCCAGCTCCCGGCCGGGCGCCGGGGAGCTGTTTTTT
TRBJ2-7 | . | medium-sized | TRBV7-2 | CASSGVRMRDHTYEQYF | TGTGCCAGCAGCGGGGTTCGGATGCGGGACCACACCTACGAGCAGTACTTC
TRBJ2-7 | TRBD2 | many | TRBV28 | CASAQMLGGSSYEQYF | TGTGCCAGCGCTCAGATGTTGGGAGGGAGCTCCTACGAGCAGTACTTC
TRBJ1-1 | . | many | TRBV14 | CASSQGSGAFF | TGTGCCAGCAGCCAGGGAAGTGGAGCTTTCTTT
TRBJ2-1 | TRBD1 | many | TRBV29-1 | CSVEDQWDRGAGDEQFF | TGCAGCGTTGAAGATCAGTGGGACAGGGGGGCGGGCGATGAGCAGTTCTTC
TRBJ2-1 | . | medium-sized | TRBV2 | CASTWLNEQFF | TGTGCCAGCACCTGGCTCAATGAGCAGTTCTTC
TRBJ2-2 | TRBD2 | many | TRBV9 | CASSVEGGRPGELFF | TGTGCCAGCAGCGTAGAAGGCGGGAGACCCGGGGAGCTGTTTTTT
TRBJ2-1 | TRBD2 | many | TRBV12-3/TRBV12-4 | CASSSGLAGRYNEQFF | TGTGCCAGCAGTTCGGGACTAGCGGGTCGATACAATGAGCAGTTCTTC
TRBJ1-4 | TRBD1 | many | TRBV27 | CASSLGTGHEKLFF | TGTGCCAGCAGTTTGGGGACAGGTCATGAAAAACTGTTTTTT
TRBJ2-2 | . | . | TRBV9 | CASSAPTGKDTGELFF | TGTGCCAGCAGCGCGCCGACAGGAAAGGACACCGGGGAGCTGTTTTTT
TRBJ2-1 | . | many | TRBV28 | CASSLGQFSSYNEQFF | TGTGCCAGCAGTTTGGGGCAGTTTTCTTCCTACAATGAGCAGTTCTTC
TRBJ1-1 | . | medium-sized | TRBV5-1 | CASSLDINTEAFF | TGCGCCAGCAGCTTGGATATTAACACTGAAGCTTTCTTT
TRBJ2-7 | . | many | TRBV9 | CASSVDEGWGNEQYF | TGTGCCAGCAGCGTAGATGAGGGATGGGGGAACGAGCAGTACTTC
TRBJ2-7 | . | many | TRBV9 | CASSVGGNYEQYF | TGTGCCAGCAGCGTAGGCGGGAACTACGAGCAGTACTTC
TRBJ2-1 | TRBD1 | many | TRBV12-3/TRBV12-4 | CASSQRTGGDGDEQFF | TGTGCCAGCAGCCAAAGGACAGGGGGCGACGGTGATGAGCAGTTCTTC
TRBJ1-1 | . | . | TRBV11-2 | CASSWGTVNTEAFF | TGTGCCAGCAGCTGGGGGACGGTGAACACTGAAGCTTTCTTT
TRBJ2-1 | . | few | TRBV20-1 | CSARVGYNEQFF | TGCAGTGCTAGAGTGGGGTACAATGAGCAGTTCTTC